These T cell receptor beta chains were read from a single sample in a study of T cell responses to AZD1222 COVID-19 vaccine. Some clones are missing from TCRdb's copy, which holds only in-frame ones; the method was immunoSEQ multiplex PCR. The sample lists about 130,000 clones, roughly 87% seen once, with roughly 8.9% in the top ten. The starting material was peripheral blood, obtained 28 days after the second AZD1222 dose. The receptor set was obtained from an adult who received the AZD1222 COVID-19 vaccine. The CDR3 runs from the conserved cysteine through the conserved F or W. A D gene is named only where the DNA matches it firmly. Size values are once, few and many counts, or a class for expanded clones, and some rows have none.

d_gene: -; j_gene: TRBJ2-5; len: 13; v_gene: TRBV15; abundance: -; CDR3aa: CATSRDVGETQYF; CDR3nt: TGTGCCACCAGCAGAGATGTGGGGGAGACCCAGTACTTC
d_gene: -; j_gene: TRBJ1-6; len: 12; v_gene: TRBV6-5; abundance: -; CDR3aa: CASTGFNSPLHF; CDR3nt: TGTGCCAGCACAGGGTTCAATTCACCCCTCCACTTT
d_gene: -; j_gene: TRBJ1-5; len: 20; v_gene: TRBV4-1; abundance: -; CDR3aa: CASSQEAQGRRTYSNQPQHF; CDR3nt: TGCGCCAGCAGCCAAGAAGCTCAGGGGCGACGGACATATAGCAATCAGCCCCAGCATTTT
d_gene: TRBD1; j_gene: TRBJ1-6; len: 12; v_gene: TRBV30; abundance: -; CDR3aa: CAWDREDSPLHF; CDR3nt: TGTGCCTGGGACAGGGAGGATTCACCCCTCCACTTT
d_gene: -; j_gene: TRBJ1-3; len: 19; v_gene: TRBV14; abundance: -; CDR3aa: CASSQDPGWGPASGNTIYF; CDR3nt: TGTGCCAGCAGCCAAGATCCCGGTTGGGGTCCCGCCTCTGGAAACACCATATATTTT
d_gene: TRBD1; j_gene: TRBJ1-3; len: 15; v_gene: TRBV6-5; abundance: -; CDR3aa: CASSYSRGFGNTIYF; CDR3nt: TGTGCCAGCAGTTACTCCAGGGGGTTTGGAAACACCATATATTTT
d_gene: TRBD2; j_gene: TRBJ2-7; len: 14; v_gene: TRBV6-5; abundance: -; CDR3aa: CASRRGRGSYEQYF; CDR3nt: TGTGCCAGCAGACGTGGGAGGGGCTCCTACGAGCAGTACTTC
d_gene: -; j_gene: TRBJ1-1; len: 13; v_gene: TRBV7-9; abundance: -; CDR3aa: CASSLETNTEAFF; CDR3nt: TGTGCCAGCAGCTTAGAAACTAACACTGAAGCTTTCTTT
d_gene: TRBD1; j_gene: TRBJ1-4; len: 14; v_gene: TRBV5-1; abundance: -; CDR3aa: CASSEGQSGEKLFF; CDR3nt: TGCGCCAGCAGCGAGGGACAGTCGGGTGAAAAACTGTTTTTT
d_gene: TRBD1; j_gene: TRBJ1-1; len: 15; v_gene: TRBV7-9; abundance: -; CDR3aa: CASSLPWDRRTEAFF; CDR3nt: TGTGCCAGCAGCTTACCCTGGGACAGGCGCACTGAAGCTTTCTTT
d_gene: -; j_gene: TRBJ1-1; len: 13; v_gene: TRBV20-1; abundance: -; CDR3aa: CSASRGRSTEAFF; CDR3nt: TGCAGTGCTAGTAGAGGGCGAAGTACTGAAGCTTTCTTT
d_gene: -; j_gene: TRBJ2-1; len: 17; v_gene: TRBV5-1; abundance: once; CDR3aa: CASSLAAREWSYNEQFF; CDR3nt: TGCGCCAGCAGCTTGGCGGCACGGGAGTGGTCCTACAATGAGCAGTTCTTC